The clone carrying this TCR beta chain was recorded a few times. Antigen: not known. Each cDNA held unique molecular identifiers, and template switching gave it a universal primer site. Each CDR3 protein gets one entry after TCRdb re-called the 5' RACE reads with MiXCR. The sample has hundreds of thousands of distinct CDR3 sequences; roughly 6% are singletons. This specimen belongs to a study of identical twins. Germline CDR1 reads KGHSH; CDR2 reads LQKENI. The CDR3 sequence is 15 residues long. V was clipped by 3 bases and J by 7 bases, with 19 bases between them. Study-wide results and caveats: Twin-shared out-of-frame alpha sequences were enriched for low generation probability. Cross-sectional statistical analysis was relied on for the conclusions, without the same donors being followed. Within cord blood, abundant beta clonotypes carried fewer insertions, but memory repertoires showed no such trend.

The rearrangement joins TRBV18 to TRBJ2-7; D is possibly TRBD1 (6 bases). The clonotype originates from a man between 18 and 29 years old in good health. What was sequenced was naive T cells sorted from blood. In nucleotides, the CDR3 is TGTGCCAGCTCACCCAACAGGGACCGGCCTATAGAGCAGTACTTC. It yields the protein CASSPNRDRPIEQYF.